Below, one T cell receptor (beta chain) is given with its context. Its antigen is currently unknown. This CDR3 has 15 amino acids. Looked up from germline, CDR1 is LNHDA and CDR2 is SQIVND (reference sequence). Unmatched junction bases numbered 3, after V lost 3 bases and J lost 2 bases. This entry belongs to a study of T cell responses to AZD1222 COVID-19 vaccine. The table came from immunoSEQ multiplex PCR; TCRdb's copy has only in-frame clones and leaves some out. The sample lists some 200,000 clones, approximately 90% occurring once. Broader study findings: Spike-specific TCR breadth and depth were elevated following two AZD1222 doses.

This sequence was found in an adult who received the AZD1222 COVID-19 vaccine. J is TRBJ2-1 and V is TRBV19, with TRBD2 identical over 8 bases. The specimen comprised peripheral blood, sampled 28 days after the second AZD1222 dose. CDR3 sequence reads: CASSIGGGPYNEQFF. The CDR3, as DNA: TGTGCCAGTAGTATTGGCGGGGGGCCCTACAATGAGCAGTTCTTC.